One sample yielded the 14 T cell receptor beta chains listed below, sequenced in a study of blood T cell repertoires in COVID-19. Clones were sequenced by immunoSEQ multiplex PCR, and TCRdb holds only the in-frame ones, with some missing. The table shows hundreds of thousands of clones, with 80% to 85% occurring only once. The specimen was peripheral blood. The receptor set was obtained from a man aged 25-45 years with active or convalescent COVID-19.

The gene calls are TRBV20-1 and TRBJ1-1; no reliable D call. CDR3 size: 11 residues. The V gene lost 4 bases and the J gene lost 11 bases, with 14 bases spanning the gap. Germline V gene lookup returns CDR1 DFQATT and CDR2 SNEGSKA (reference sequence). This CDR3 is CSATAPGNAFF. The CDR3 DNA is TGCAGTGCTACCGCCCCAGGTAACGCTTTCTTT.

The CDR3, as DNA: TGTGCCAGCAAGGGGGGGGCCGGCGGTTTGCCCCAGCATTTT. This translates into CASKGGAGGLPQHF. This rearrangement joins TRBV28 to TRBJ1-5, with D perhaps matching TRBD1 (6 bases). Trimming stripped 7 bases from V and 9 bases from J, with 19 bases between. This CDR3 is built from 14 residues. Germline CDR1 MDHEN, CDR2 SYDVKM.

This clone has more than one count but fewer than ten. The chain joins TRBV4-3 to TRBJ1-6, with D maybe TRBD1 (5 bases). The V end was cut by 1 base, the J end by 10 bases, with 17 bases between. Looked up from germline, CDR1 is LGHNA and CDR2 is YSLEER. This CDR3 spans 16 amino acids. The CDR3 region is CASSQAVGEDYSPLHF. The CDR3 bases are TGCGCCAGCAGCCAAGCCGTGGGGGAGGACTACTCACCCCTCCACTTT.

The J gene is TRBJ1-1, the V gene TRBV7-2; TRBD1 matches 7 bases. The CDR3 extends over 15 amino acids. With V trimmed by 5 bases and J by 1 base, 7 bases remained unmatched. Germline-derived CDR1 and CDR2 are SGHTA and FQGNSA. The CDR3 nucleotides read TGTGCCAGCAGCGAGGGGGCTGGTGGGAACACTGAAGCTTTCTTT. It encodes CASSEGAGGNTEAFF.

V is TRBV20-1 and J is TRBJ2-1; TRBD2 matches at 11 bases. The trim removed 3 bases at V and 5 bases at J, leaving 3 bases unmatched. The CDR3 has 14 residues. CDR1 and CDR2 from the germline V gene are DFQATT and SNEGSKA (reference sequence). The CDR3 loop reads CSASGGLADNEQFF. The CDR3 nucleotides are TGCAGTGCTAGTGGGGGACTAGCGGACAATGAGCAGTTCTTC.

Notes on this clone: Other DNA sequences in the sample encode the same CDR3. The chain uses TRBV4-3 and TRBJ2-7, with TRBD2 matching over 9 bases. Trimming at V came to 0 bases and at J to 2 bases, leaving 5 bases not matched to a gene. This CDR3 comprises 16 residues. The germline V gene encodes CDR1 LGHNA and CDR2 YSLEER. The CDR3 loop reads CASSQDRRGGTYEQYF. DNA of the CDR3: TGCGCCAGCAGCCAAGATAGGCGGGGGGGCACCTACGAGCAGTACTTC.

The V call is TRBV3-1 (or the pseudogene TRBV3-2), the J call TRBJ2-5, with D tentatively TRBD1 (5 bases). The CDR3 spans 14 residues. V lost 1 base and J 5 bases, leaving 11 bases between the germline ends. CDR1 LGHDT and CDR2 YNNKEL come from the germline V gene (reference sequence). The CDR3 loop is CASSQVARAETQYF. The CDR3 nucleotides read TGTGCCAGCAGCCAAGTTGCCAGGGCCGAGACCCAGTACTTC.

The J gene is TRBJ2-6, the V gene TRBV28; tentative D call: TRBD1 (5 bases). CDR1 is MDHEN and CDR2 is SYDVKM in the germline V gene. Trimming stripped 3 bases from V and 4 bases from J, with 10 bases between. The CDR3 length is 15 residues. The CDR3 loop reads CASSFHGAGANVLTF. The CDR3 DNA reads TGTGCCAGCAGTTTTCATGGGGCGGGGGCCAACGTCCTGACTTTC. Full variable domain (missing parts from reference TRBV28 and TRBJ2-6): DVKVTQSSRYLVKRTGEKVFLECVQDMDHENMFWYRQDPGLGLRLIYFSYDVKMKEKGDIPEGYSVSREKKERFSLILESASTNQTSMYLCASSFHGAGANVLTFGAGSRLTVL.

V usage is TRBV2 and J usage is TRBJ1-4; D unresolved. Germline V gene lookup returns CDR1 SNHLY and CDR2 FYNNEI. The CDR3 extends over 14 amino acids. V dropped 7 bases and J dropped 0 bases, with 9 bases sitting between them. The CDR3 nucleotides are TGTGCCAGCATTGGGAGCGCAACTAATGAAAAACTGTTTTTT. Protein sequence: CASIGSATNEKLFF.

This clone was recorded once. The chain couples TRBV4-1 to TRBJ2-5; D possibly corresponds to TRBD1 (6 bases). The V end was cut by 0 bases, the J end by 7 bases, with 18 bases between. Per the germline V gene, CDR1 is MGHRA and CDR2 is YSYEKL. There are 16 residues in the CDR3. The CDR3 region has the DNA TGCGCCAGCAGCCAAGATAACGGACAGTCTTTGGGGACCCAGTACTTC. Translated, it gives CASSQDNGQSLGTQYF.

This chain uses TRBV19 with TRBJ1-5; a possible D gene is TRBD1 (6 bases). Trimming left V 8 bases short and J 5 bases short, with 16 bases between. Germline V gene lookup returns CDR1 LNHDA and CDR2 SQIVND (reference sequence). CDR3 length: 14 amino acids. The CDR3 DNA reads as TGTGCCAGTGCGGGCGGGGGGGGCCATCAGCCCCAGCATTTT. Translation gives CASAGGGGHQPQHF.

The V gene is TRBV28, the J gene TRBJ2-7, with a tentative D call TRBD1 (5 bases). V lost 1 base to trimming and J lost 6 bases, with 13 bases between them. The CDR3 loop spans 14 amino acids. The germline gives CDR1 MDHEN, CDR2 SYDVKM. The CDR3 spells CASSLSKTAFEQYF. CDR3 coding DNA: TGTGCCAGCAGTTTATCCAAGACAGCTTTCGAGCAGTACTTC. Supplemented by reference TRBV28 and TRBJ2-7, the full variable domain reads DVKVTQSSRYLVKRTGEKVFLECVQDMDHENMFWYRQDPGLGLRLIYFSYDVKMKEKGDIPEGYSVSREKKERFSLILESASTNQTSMYLCASSLSKTAFEQYFGPGTRLTVT.

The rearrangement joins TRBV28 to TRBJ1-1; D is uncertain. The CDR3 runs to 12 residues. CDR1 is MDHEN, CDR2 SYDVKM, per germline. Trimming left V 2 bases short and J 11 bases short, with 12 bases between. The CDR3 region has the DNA TGTGCCAGCAGTTTAATCCGGGAGTCGGCTTTCTTT. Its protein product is CASSLIRESAFF.

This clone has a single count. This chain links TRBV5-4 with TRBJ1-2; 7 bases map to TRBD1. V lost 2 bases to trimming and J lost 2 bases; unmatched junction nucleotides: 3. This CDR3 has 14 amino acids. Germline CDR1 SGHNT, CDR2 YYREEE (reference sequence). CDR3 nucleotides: TGTGCCAGCAGCTTATCACAGGGGAACTATGGCTACACCTTC. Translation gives CASSLSQGNYGYTF.